This T cell receptor beta chain originates from a study of T cells in Graves' hyperthyroidism and ophthalmopathy. General study results and limits: Progression to ophthalmopathy was predicted a median of roughly 6.5 months early. Stable hyperthyroidism and ophthalmopathy were separated using 13 V-J signatures.

The hyperthyroidism was newly diagnosed and had lasted under 2 months; the patients were aged 18 to 65. This clonotype has ten or more counts. Antigen unknown. Amplified TCR beta CDR3 regions came from RNA transcripts. The HTBI primer set served for first-round RT-PCR of the TCR CDR3. TCRdb ran MiXCR on the multiplex PCR reads and lists one entry per CDR3 protein. The sample shows fewer than 850,000 distinct CDR3 sequences, 17% of them seen only once. The V gene end was trimmed by 1 base and the J gene end by 7 bases; junction bases not matched to a gene: 13. The V gene's germline CDR1 is SQVTM and CDR2 ANQGSEA. The CDR3 totals 16 residues.

This rearrangement joins TRBV29-1 to TRBJ2-1; TRBD1 matches at 7 bases. The receptor's source is a man aged 50 to 59 with Graves' hyperthyroidism. Input material: blood. CDR3 sequence reads: CSVEGSGTALWNEQFF. As DNA, the CDR3 is TGCAGCGTTGAAGGGTCGGGGACAGCCCTATGGAATGAGCAGTTCTTC.